Each of the 16 T cell receptor beta chains below was sequenced from the same sample in a study of control samples from healthy donors and cancer patients. The repertoire was sequenced with immunoSEQ multiplex PCR; TCRdb's copy has only in-frame clones and lacks some. The sample includes about 98,000 clones, around three quarters of them seen just once. Sequencing input: blood. The receptors were gathered from a woman between 25 and 40 years old in good health.

The rearrangement links TRBV2 to TRBJ1-2; D remains unclear. V lost 2 bases to trimming and J lost 5 bases, with 6 bases between them. The CDR3 loop spans 12 amino acids. The germline gives CDR1 SNHLY, CDR2 FYNNEI. The CDR3: CASSETSYGYTF. CDR3 nucleotide sequence: TGTGCCAGCAGTGAAACTTCGTATGGCTACACCTTC. Complete variable domain (other parts from reference TRBV2 and TRBJ1-2): EPEVTQTPSHQVTQMGQEVILRCVPISNHLYFYWYRQILGQKVEFLVSFYNNEISEKSEIFDDQFSVERPDGSNFTLKIRSTKLEDSAMYFCASSETSYGYTFGSGTRLTVV.

This clone was counted once. The chain uses TRBV2 and TRBJ2-7; no clear D. V was shortened by 1 base and J by 1 base, with 2 bases between the two germline ends. Germline V gene sequence: CDR1 SNHLY, CDR2 FYNNEI. The CDR3 sequence is 12 residues long. The CDR3 reads CASSEESYEQYF. The DNA of the CDR3 is TGTGCCAGCAGTGAAGAGTCCTACGAGCAGTACTTC.

CDR3 amino acids: CASSPRPGGLFGDTQYF. The CDR3 DNA follows: TGTGCCAGCAGTCCCCGGCCGGGGGGGCTATTTGGAGATACGCAGTATTTT. The rearrangement joins TRBV11-2 to TRBJ2-3; 8 nucleotides line up with TRBD2. CDR3 length: 17 amino acids. Trimming took 6 bases from V and 5 from J; bases not matched to a gene: 16. Germline CDR1 reads SGHAT; CDR2 reads FQNNGV.

The chain recombines TRBV11-3 with TRBJ1-1, with TRBD1 matching over 7 bases. The V segment lost 5 bases and the J segment 6 bases; nucleotides outside the gene matches: 6. Per the germline V gene, CDR1 is SGHNT and CDR2 is YENEEA. The CDR3 runs to 13 residues. This CDR3 is CASSPYRGSEAFF. Here the CDR3 DNA reads TGTGCCAGCAGCCCCTACAGGGGTTCTGAAGCTTTCTTT.

V gene TRBV30 combines with J gene TRBJ2-7; 8 positions agree with TRBD1. J gave up 3 bases and V 3 bases, and 4 bases lay outside the gene matches. The CDR3 covers 13 residues. Germline V lookup: CDR1 GTSNPN, CDR2 SVGIG (reference sequence). The DNA for the CDR3 is TGTGCCTGGAGCGAGGACAGGGACTACGAGCAGTACTTC. This translates into CAWSEDRDYEQYF.

V is TRBV25-1 and J is TRBJ1-1, with D perhaps TRBD1 (6 bases). Germline loops: CDR1 MGHDK, CDR2 SYGVNS. Trimming stripped 3 bases from V and 1 base from J, with 9 bases between. The CDR3 has 14 residues. CDR3 nucleotides: TGTGCCAGCAGTGACAGGGGACAGAACACTGAAGCTTTCTTT. This gives the protein CASSDRGQNTEAFF.

The chain links TRBV7-9 to TRBJ2-1; D may be TRBD2 (5 bases). The length of the CDR3 is 16 residues. V lost 4 bases and J lost 5, with 18 bases in between. Germline loops: CDR1 SEHNR, CDR2 FQNEAQ (reference sequence). The chain's CDR3 is CASSSRGPMGNNEQFF. CDR3 DNA sequence: TGTGCCAGCAGCTCCCGAGGGCCGATGGGGAACAATGAGCAGTTCTTC.

A single count supports this clone. The rearrangement joins TRBV30 to TRBJ2-3; 7 bases agree with TRBD1. Trimming took 1 base from V and 2 from J; bases not matched to a gene: 6. CDR3 length equals 15 residues. The V gene's germline CDR1 is GTSNPN and CDR2 SVGIG (reference sequence). In DNA form, the CDR3 reads TGTGCCTGGAGTGCCGGACAGGTTGCCACAGATACGCAGTATTTT. This translates into CAWSAGQVATDTQYF. Full variable domain (missing parts from reference TRBV30 and TRBJ2-3): SQTIHQWPATLVQPVGSPLSLECTVEGTSNPNLYWYRQAAGRGLQLLFYSVGIGQISSEVPQNLSASRPQDRQFILSSKKLLLSDSGFYLCAWSAGQVATDTQYFGPGTRLTVL.

This clone was counted a single time. V gene TRBV12-3 or TRBV12-4 combines with J gene TRBJ2-1, with no clear D. The CDR3 is 12 amino acids. Deletions cut 4 bases from V and 5 bases from J, with 6 bases between. The CDR3 nucleotides are TGTGCCAGCAGTTCCCGAAACAATGAGCAGTTCTTC. Translated, it gives CASSSRNNEQFF.

The chain links TRBV10-1 to TRBJ2-5; D remains ambiguous. The V gene's germline CDR1 is WNHNN and CDR2 SYGVQD (reference sequence). CDR3 size: 14 residues. Deletions cut 5 bases from V and 5 bases from J, with 15 bases between. The CDR3 region is CASSLSRTRETQYF. For the CDR3, the DNA is TGCGCCAGCAGTTTGTCTCGGACGCGGGAGACCCAGTACTTC.

The CDR3 protein is CASRTGGGNTGELFF. The CDR3 DNA reads TGCGCCAGCAGAACAGGGGGCGGGAACACCGGGGAGCTGTTTTTT. The chain couples TRBV5-1 to TRBJ2-2; 9 nucleotides match TRBD1. CDR3 length: 15 residues. Trimming cost V 5 bases and J 1 base; bases outside gene matches: 3. CDR1 is SGHRS and CDR2 is YFSETQ in the germline V gene.

V gene TRBV29-1 combines with J gene TRBJ2-7; D is perhaps TRBD2 (6 bases). This CDR3 contains 11 residues. CDR1 is SQVTM and CDR2 is ANQGSEA in the germline V gene. Trimming left V 4 bases short and J 6 bases short, with 10 bases between. The CDR3 DNA follows: TGCAGCGTTGCCCGGGGAGGCGAGCAGTACTTC. This encodes CSVARGGEQYF.

Note on this clone: Other DNA sequences in the same sample also yield this CDR3. This chain connects TRBV4-3 to TRBJ2-5; tentative D call: TRBD2 (7 bases). The CDR3 has 19 amino acids. The V gene lost 1 base and the J gene lost 4 bases, with 25 bases spanning the gap. CDR1 is LGHNA and CDR2 is YSLEER in the germline V gene. Here the CDR3 DNA reads TGCGCCAGCAGCCAAGGCGGGGGTCGGGGGGCGGAGGGTGGAGAGACCCAGTACTTC. Encoded protein: CASSQGGGRGAEGGETQYF.

This clone came up once. The V gene is TRBV3-1 (or the pseudogene TRBV3-2), the J gene TRBJ1-1, with unresolved D. The germline V gene has CDR1 LGHDT and CDR2 YNNKEL (reference sequence). With 3 bases removed from V and 4 bases from J, the gap between germline ends came to 12 bases. The CDR3 is 14 residues long. The CDR3 spells CASSHAGWVTEAFF. DNA of the CDR3: TGTGCCAGCAGCCATGCCGGCTGGGTCACTGAAGCTTTCTTT.

Only a few counts were recorded for this clone. The chain couples TRBV18 to TRBJ2-1; TRBD2 matches at 9 bases. The CDR3 runs to 15 residues. The germline CDR1 and CDR2 sequences are KGHSH and LQKENI. J was trimmed by 6 bases and V by 1 base; bases with no gene match: 4. CDR3 residues: CASSPQRGAVNEQFF. The CDR3 region has the DNA TGTGCCAGCTCACCACAGCGGGGGGCGGTCAATGAGCAGTTCTTC.

The chain recombines TRBV9 with TRBJ2-1; possibly TRBD2 for D (6 bases). Trimming cost V 0 bases and J 1 base, with 8 bases left between them. CDR3 length: 15 residues. CDR1 is SGDLS, CDR2 YYNGEE, per germline. The CDR3 sequence: CASSVDGGSYNEQFF. The CDR3 nucleotides are TGTGCCAGCAGCGTAGATGGGGGGTCCTACAATGAGCAGTTCTTC.